This T cell receptor beta chain was captured in a study of blood T cell repertoires in COVID-19. Study-level information: Samples representing acute and convalescent COVID-19 were sourced from the United States, Italy and Spain. T cells, B-cell-depleted T cells, or PBMCs supplied cDNA or gDNA.

Original handling: Using reference gene primer amplification, nucleated cell counts were estimated. Repertoires were generated with immunoSEQ multiplex PCR, while TCRdb's copy carries only in-frame clones and drops some. The DNA was the basis for D and trimming; V, J and clone size are from that table. Found here are 300,000 to 350,000 clones, around 90% of them singletons; the top ten hold 4% to 5.5%. From germline, CDR1 is MGHRA and CDR2 YSYEKL. This CDR3 comprises 18 residues. Trimming removed 0 bases at V and 0 bases at J, with 12 bases between. Sequencing was carried out using PBMCs or T cells enriched from blood (not recorded which). This TCR came from a woman aged 18-29 years with acute COVID-19. This rearrangement joins TRBV4-1 to TRBJ2-6; maybe TRBD1 (5 bases). Here the CDR3 reads CASSQDSGIYSGANVLTF. In DNA, the CDR3 is TGCGCCAGCAGCCAAGATTCAGGGATTTACTCTGGGGCCAACGTCCTGACTTTC.